Sequencing of this T cell receptor (beta chain) was carried out in a study of T cells after yellow fever vaccination. 5'RACE template switching produced TCR cDNA carrying a universal primer site and UMIs. TCRdb called the 5' RACE reads again in MiXCR, with one record for every CDR3 protein. The repertoire includes some 350,000 distinct CDR3 sequences, about 4% of them detected once, and around 24% sits in the top ten. The CDR3 contains 14 residues. CDR1 and CDR2 (germline): SNHLY, FYNNEI. V was cut by 6 bases and J by 5 bases, with 15 bases left in between. V gene TRBV2 combines with J gene TRBJ2-3; no reliable D call. This specimen consisted of PBMCs, obtained 5 days after the yellow fever booster vaccination. The sequence was collected from a man aged 18 to 35 who received the YFV17D yellow fever vaccine. CDR3 sequence: CASRGGLEVDTQYF. In DNA form, the CDR3 reads TGTGCCAGCAGGGGTGGCCTAGAGGTAGATACGCAGTATTTT. Combining the CDR3 with reference TRBV2 and TRBJ2-3 gives the whole variable domain EPEVTQTPSHQVTQMGQEVILRCVPISNHLYFYWYRQILGQKVEFLVSFYNNEISEKSEIFDDQFSVERPDGSNFTLKIRSTKLEDSAMYFCASRGGLEVDTQYFGPGTRLTVL.